The clone carrying this T cell receptor (beta chain) was found a few times. Its specificity is not known. This sample stems from a study of response to subunit inactivated influenza vaccine. CDR3 length equals 15 residues. Trimming left V 4 bases short and J 3 bases short, with 13 bases between. The study's findings and limits: There was a suggestion from the authors that each seasonal influenza vaccination recruits few new T cells.

TCRdb passed the RT-PCR reads through MiXCR, listing each CDR3 protein once. The table lists roughly 700,000 distinct CDR3 sequences, roughly 14% of them singletons. The V gene is TRBV12-3 or TRBV12-4, the J gene TRBJ2-1, with D maybe TRBD2 (6 bases). The receptor comes from a man aged 50-60 years who received an inactivated influenza vaccine. This sample comprised PBMCs from blood, obtained 11 to 12 days after vaccination. CDR3 sequence: CASSSRTGVYNEQFF. CDR3 in DNA: TGTGCCAGCAGTTCGAGAACGGGGGTCTACAATGAGCAGTTCTTC.